This T cell receptor beta chain was recovered during a study of CXCR3-negative and CXCR3-positive naive CD8 T cells. Regarding the study as a whole: For memory CD8+ cells diversity was much lower, but both naive subsets had comparably high diversity. CXCR3-negative naive cells had less hydrophobic TRB CDR3s than did CXCR3-positive naive cells. Whereas memory cells differed, naive CXCR3-negative and CXCR3-positive cells shared similar TRBV-TRBJ usage. Naive subsets did not differ in surface CD5, and the authors estimated TCR strength using properties of the TRB CDR3.

Comment on this clonotype: As yet, its antigen is unknown.

Germline V gene data show CDR1 as SEHNR and CDR2 as FQNEAQ (reference sequence). The CDR3 covers 13 residues. CD45RO-CCR7+CD27+CD95- marked naive CD8+ T cells. The method, 5' RACE with UMI labels, was used to prepare the TRB cDNA libraries. TCRdb reanalyzed the 5' RACE reads and collapses them to one entry per CDR3 protein, without DNA. This sample's table has roughly 7,300 distinct CDR3 sequences. The chain recombines TRBV7-9 with TRBJ2-7; TCRdb's D call of TRBD1 is untestable without DNA. This clonotype was obtained from a human donor in good health. Some clones in this sample may be carry-over from other donors' samples. The sequenced sample consisted of naive CXCR3+ CD8+ T cells from blood. Described subset: CD45RO-CCR7+CD27+CD95- naive CD8+ T cells expressing CXCR3 (TNR3+). CDR3 sequence reads: CASSFPGEDEQYF.